The source of this T cell receptor (beta chain) is a study of cytomegalovirus exposure and HLA in healthy donors. To note about this clone: Its antigen is currently unknown.

This CDR3 is 13 amino acids long. V lost 3 bases, J lost 4 bases, and 9 bases lay in between. The germline gives CDR1 KGHSH, CDR2 LQKENI. With 60 Vbeta and 13 Jbeta primers, the PCR was carried out. Using immunoSEQ multiplex PCR, the repertoire was profiled, and TCRdb retains in-frame clones only, with some absent. There are 85,000 to 100,000 clones in the sample; 60% to 85% occur only once, and roughly 6.6% lies in the top ten. Whole-study results and caveats: The authors reported that TCR beta sequences could predict HLA-A and HLA-B alleles. These predictions were accurate for most subjects in the first cohort.

This sequence was found in a man aged 45-65 years in good health and CMV-seropositive. Sequencing used PBMCs. The chain recombines TRBV18 with TRBJ1-1; possible D gene TRBD1, 5 bases. The CDR3 DNA follows: TGTGCCAGCTCACCGACAGCTGTCACTGAAGCTTTCTTT. It is translated as CASSPTAVTEAFF.